Each of the 2 T cell receptor beta chains below was sequenced from the same sample in a study of blood T cell repertoires in COVID-19. Only in-frame clones appear in the TCRdb table, and some are missing; sequencing was by immunoSEQ multiplex PCR. The sample carries about 69,000 clones, almost 90% recorded once. Sequencing was done on a sample of peripheral blood. All receptors come from a man aged 45-65 years with acute or convalescent COVID-19.

This chain connects TRBV7-9 to TRBJ2-1; 8 bases match TRBD2. The V gene end was trimmed by 8 bases and the J gene end by 0 bases; junction bases not matched to a gene: 12. The CDR3 length is 17 residues. Germline CDR1 reads SEHNR; CDR2 reads FQNEAQ (reference sequence). The CDR3 DNA is TGTGCCAGCTACTCCGCAGCGGGGGCGAGCTCCTACAATGAGCAGTTCTTC. Protein: CASYSAAGASSYNEQFF. Filled out from reference TRBV7-9 and TRBJ2-1, the complete variable domain reads DTGVSQNPRHKITKRGQNVTFRCDPISEHNRLYWYRQTLGQGPEFLTYFQNEAQLEKSRLLSDRFSAERPKGSFSTLEIQRTEQGDSAMYLCASYSAAGASSYNEQFFGPGTRLTVL.

CDR3 sequence reads: CASSSSPQETQYF. DNA for the CDR3: TGTGCCAGCAGCTCCTCCCCTCAAGAGACCCAGTACTTC. V and J are TRBV25-1 and TRBJ2-5, with no clear D. V lost 6 bases to trimming and J lost 2 bases, with 10 bases between them. CDR1 and CDR2 from the germline V gene are MGHDK and SYGVNS. This CDR3 region has 13 residues. Together with reference TRBV25-1 and TRBJ2-5, the CDR3 gives the full variable domain: EADIYQTPRYLVIGTGKKITLECSQTMGHDKMYWYQQDPGMELHLIHYSYGVNSTEKGDLSSESTVSRIRTEHFPLTLESARPSHTSQYLCASSSSPQETQYFGPGTRLLVL.